These T cell receptor beta chains were read from a single sample in a study of cytomegalovirus exposure and HLA in healthy donors. Profiling relied on immunoSEQ multiplex PCR, and the TCRdb table lists in-frame clones only, not all of them. The sample lists roughly 150,000 clones, roughly 80% occurring once. Input material: PBMCs. The receptor source for this set is a male donor in good health and CMV-seronegative. The CDR3 runs from the conserved cysteine through the conserved F or W. A D gene is named only where the DNA matches it firmly. Only some rows state a clone size, as once, few, many or a class for expanded clones.

j_gene | abundance | d_gene | v_gene | CDR3aa | CDR3nt
TRBJ1-1 | . | . | TRBV27 | CASSPLGVTEAFF | TGTGCCAGCAGTCCCCTCGGGGTCACTGAAGCTTTCTTT
TRBJ1-6 | . | . | TRBV9 | CASSGGWGVGSSPLHF | TGTGCCAGCAGCGGCGGGTGGGGGGTGGGGAGTTCACCCCTCCACTTT
TRBJ2-2 | . | . | TRBV18 | CASSPPTERGTGELFF | TGTGCCAGCTCACCCCCGACTGAAAGAGGCACCGGGGAGCTGTTTTTT
TRBJ1-2 | few | . | TRBV27 | CASRSTASYGYTF | TGTGCCAGCAGATCGACAGCTAGCTATGGCTACACCTTC
TRBJ2-1 | . | . | TRBV6-1 | CASRGDISYNEQFF | TGTGCCAGCAGGGGGGACATCTCCTACAATGAGCAGTTCTTC
TRBJ2-3 | . | TRBD2 | TRBV10-3 | CAISDNSGGSTDTQYF | TGTGCCATCAGCGATAATAGCGGGGGTAGCACAGATACGCAGTATTTT
TRBJ1-6 | . | TRBD1 | TRBV2 | CASSEPGQGLYNSPLHF | TGTGCCAGCAGCGAGCCGGGACAGGGTCTCTATAATTCACCCCTCCACTTT
TRBJ1-6 | . | . | TRBV6-6 | CASSIREDNSPLHF | TGTGCCAGCAGCATCCGGGAAGACAATTCACCCCTCCACTTT
TRBJ2-7 | . | TRBD1 | TRBV7-2 | CASRNRIGTGAYEQYF | TGTGCCAGCAGGAACCGAATAGGGACAGGGGCCTACGAGCAGTACTTC
TRBJ1-6 | . | . | TRBV18 | CASSLNENSPLHF | TGTGCCAGCTCACTGAATGAGAATTCACCCCTCCACTTT
TRBJ1-1 | . | . | TRBV27 | CASSLGQGNTEAFF | TGTGCCAGCAGTTTAGGGCAGGGGAACACTGAAGCTTTCTTT
TRBJ2-1 | . | TRBD2 | TRBV5-1 | CASSGTSGGAVEQFF | TGCGCCAGCAGCGGAACTAGCGGGGGGGCTGTTGAGCAGTTCTTC
TRBJ2-1 | . | TRBD2 | TRBV10-3 | CAISSSGSYNEQFF | TGTGCCATCAGCTCTAGCGGGAGCTACAATGAGCAGTTCTTC
TRBJ1-2 | . | TRBD1 | TRBV7-2 | CASSITGGRYYGYTF | TGTGCCAGCAGCATTACAGGGGGAAGGTACTATGGCTACACCTTC
TRBJ2-3 | . | . | TRBV25-1 | CASSEPEGNGNTQYF | TGTGCCAGCAGTGAACCGGAAGGGAACGGGAATACGCAGTATTTT
TRBJ1-2 | . | . | TRBV5-1 | CASSLVSDSGYGYTF | TGCGCCAGCAGCTTGGTATCCGACTCGGGGTATGGCTACACCTTC
TRBJ2-5 | few | TRBD2 | TRBV5-1 | CASSLASGGVETQYF | TGCGCCAGCAGCTTGGCTAGCGGGGGGGTTGAGACCCAGTACTTC
TRBJ1-4 | once | TRBD1 | TRBV10-3 | CAISESQRTGDGEKLFF | TGTGCCATCAGTGAGTCTCAACGGACAGGGGACGGTGAAAAACTGTTTTTT
TRBJ1-5 | . | . | TRBV5-8 | CASSPDRQPQHF | TGTGCCAGCAGCCCGGACAGACAGCCCCAGCATTTT
TRBJ2-7 | . | TRBD2 | TRBV5-1 | CASSLAGLGVTYEQYF | TGCGCCAGCAGCTTGGCCGGACTAGGTGTTACCTACGAGCAGTACTTC
TRBJ2-1 | . | . | TRBV7-2 | CASSLAQGTYNEQFF | TGTGCCAGCAGCTTAGCCCAGGGTACCTACAATGAGCAGTTCTTC
TRBJ1-5 | few | . | TRBV7-9 | CASSSEGDQPQHF | TGTGCCAGCAGCTCAGAAGGGGATCAGCCCCAGCATTTT
TRBJ2-7 | . | TRBD2 | TRBV7-8 | CASSLIPGGPYEQYF | TGTGCCAGCAGCTTAATTCCGGGGGGGCCCTACGAGCAGTACTTC
TRBJ2-7 | . | . | TRBV6-5 | CASSYDDNFYEQYF | TGTGCCAGCAGTTACGACGACAACTTCTACGAGCAGTACTTC